This record looks at one T cell receptor (beta chain) sequence and its context. This record comes from a study of blood T cell repertoires in COVID-19. Germline values: CDR1 LGHNA, CDR2 YSLEER. The V gene lost 0 bases and the J gene lost 4 bases, with 11 bases spanning the gap. The length of the CDR3 is 15 residues. As originally analysed: Estimation of nucleated cell counts relied on the amplification of reference gene primers. The repertoire was sequenced with immunoSEQ multiplex PCR; TCRdb's copy has only in-frame clones and lacks some. D and trimming come from the DNA, and the V and J calls and clone size come from that table. Among about 30,000 clones listed, about nine tenths were seen once.

This clonotype originated in a human donor in a cohort sampled during active COVID-19. The chain combines TRBV4-3 with TRBJ2-3, with a tentative D call TRBD1 (6 bases). The sequenced sample was peripheral blood. CDR3 in amino acids: CASSQDHGGSDTQYF. The CDR3 DNA reads TGCGCCAGCAGCCAAGATCATGGGGGCTCAGATACGCAGTATTTT.